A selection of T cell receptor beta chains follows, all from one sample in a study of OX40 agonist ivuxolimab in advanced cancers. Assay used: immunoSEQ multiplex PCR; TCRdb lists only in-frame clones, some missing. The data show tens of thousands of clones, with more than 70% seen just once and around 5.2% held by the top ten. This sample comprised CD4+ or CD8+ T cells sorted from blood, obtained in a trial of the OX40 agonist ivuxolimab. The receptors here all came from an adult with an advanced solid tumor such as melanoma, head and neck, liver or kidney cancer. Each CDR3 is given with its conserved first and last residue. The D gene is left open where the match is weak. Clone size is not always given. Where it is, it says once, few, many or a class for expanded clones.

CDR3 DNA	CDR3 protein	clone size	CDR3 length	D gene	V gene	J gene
TGCGCCAGTCGAAGAGGGGGCGATGGCTACACCTTC	CASRRGGDGYTF	NA	12	TRBD1	TRBV4-1	TRBJ1-2
TGTGCCAGCGACGGGGACAGGGGAGAAGAGCAGTTCTTC	CASDGDRGEEQFF	NA	13	TRBD1	TRBV7-2	TRBJ2-1
TGTGCCAGCGTAAACAGGGGCACGGAGAACTATGGCTACACCTTC	CASVNRGTENYGYTF	NA	15	TRBD1	TRBV28	TRBJ1-2
TGTGCCAGCAGGACTAGCGGGGGGGCCCTTGAGCAGTTCTTC	CASRTSGGALEQFF	NA	14	TRBD2	TRBV6-1	TRBJ2-1
TGTGCCAGTAGTTTCCTGGGAGCGAGCTCCTACGAGCAGTACTTC	CASSFLGASSYEQYF	NA	15	NA	TRBV19	TRBJ2-7
TGTGCCAGCAATCCGGGACAGCTATCCTACGAGCAGTACTTC	CASNPGQLSYEQYF	NA	14	TRBD1	TRBV6-1	TRBJ2-7
TGTGCCAGCGAAAGGACATTTACCGGGGAGCTGTTTTTT	CASERTFTGELFF	NA	13	NA	TRBV6-5	TRBJ2-2
TGTGCCAGCAGTGAATCCTCGGAGTTCACCGGGGAGCTGTTTTTT	CASSESSEFTGELFF	NA	15	NA	TRBV25-1	TRBJ2-2
TGTGCCAGCAGAATACAGGGGAACTATGGCTACACCTTC	CASRIQGNYGYTF	NA	13	TRBD1	TRBV6-5	TRBJ1-2
TGCGCCAGCAGCAAGATAGCGGGAGCCACAGATACGCAGTATTTT	CASSKIAGATDTQYF	NA	15	TRBD2	TRBV4-1	TRBJ2-3
TGTGCCAGCAGCTTGTGGGGATATGGTACTGAAGCTTTCTTT	CASSLWGYGTEAFF	NA	14	NA	TRBV5-5	TRBJ1-1
TGCAGCTCCCACGGGGGGTCCAATGAGCAGTTCTTC	CSSHGGSNEQFF	few	12	TRBD2	TRBV29-1	TRBJ2-1
TGTGCCAGCTCACCAGGGCAGTCCTACGAGCAGTACTTC	CASSPGQSYEQYF	NA	13	NA	TRBV18	TRBJ2-7
TGCGCCAGCAGCTTGGCGGGACTAGCGGGAGATACGCAGTATTTT	CASSLAGLAGDTQYF	NA	15	TRBD2	TRBV5-1	TRBJ2-3
TGCAGCGTTGGGGAATATAGCAATCAGCCCCAGCATTTT	CSVGEYSNQPQHF	NA	13	NA	TRBV29-1	TRBJ1-5
TGTGCCAGCAGCTTAAGGTCTGGAGAGACCCAGTACTTC	CASSLRSGETQYF	once	13	NA	TRBV7-2	TRBJ2-5
TGTGCCAGCAGTTTAAAAGGGGGCCTCACTGAAGCTTTCTTT	CASSLKGGLTEAFF	NA	14	TRBD1	TRBV27	TRBJ1-1
TGTGCCAGCAGCTTGACAGGGGGCCCGGGGTGGTATGGCTACACCTTC	CASSLTGGPGWYGYTF	NA	16	TRBD1	TRBV11-1	TRBJ1-2
TGTGCCAGCTCACCTAGCCCAGACTATGGCTACACCTTC	CASSPSPDYGYTF	NA	13	NA	TRBV18	TRBJ1-2
TGTGCCAGCAGTGAAGGGCGGGGCTCCTACAATGAGCAGTTCTTC	CASSEGRGSYNEQFF	NA	15	NA	TRBV2	TRBJ2-1
TGTGCCAGCAGCTTCCTACAGGGGGCGAGCAATCAGCCCCAGCATTTT	CASSFLQGASNQPQHF	NA	16	TRBD1	TRBV7-8	TRBJ1-5
TGTGCCAGTAAAGGGGGACGGACAGGGTTTGAAAAACTGTTTTTT	CASKGGRTGFEKLFF	NA	15	TRBD1	TRBV19	TRBJ1-4
TGTGCCGGACAGTTACCTGGGGCCAACGTCCTGACTTTC	CAGQLPGANVLTF	NA	13	NA	TRBV6-1	TRBJ2-6
TGCGCCAGCAGCTTTGGGCGGGAACTCCACACCGGGGAGCTGTTTTTT	CASSFGRELHTGELFF	few	16	NA	TRBV5-1	TRBJ2-2
TGTGCCAGCAGCTTAACTTTGAATCAGCCCCAGCATTTT	CASSLTLNQPQHF	NA	13	NA	TRBV7-7	TRBJ1-5
TGTGCCAGCAGCTTAAGTTTTGTGGGGGAGCAGTACTTC	CASSLSFVGEQYF	NA	13	NA	TRBV7-6	TRBJ2-7
TGTGCCAGCAGCCCGGGACAGCTCAATAATTCACCCCTCCACTTT	CASSPGQLNNSPLHF	NA	15	TRBD1	TRBV5-4	TRBJ1-6
TGCGCCAGCATCCTTGACTACTCTGGGGAAAATTCACCCCTCCACTTT	CASILDYSGENSPLHF	NA	16	NA	TRBV10-1	TRBJ1-6
TGCGCCAGCAGCTTTCTAGCGGGAGATATCGATACGCAGTATTTT	CASSFLAGDIDTQYF	NA	15	TRBD2	TRBV5-1	TRBJ2-3
TGTGCCAGCAGTGGCCGGGACAGGTTCTACGAGCAGTACTTC	CASSGRDRFYEQYF	NA	14	TRBD1	TRBV2	TRBJ2-7
TGTGCCAGCAGCTTAGTATACGGGGAGGCCCAGCATTTT	CASSLVYGEAQHF	NA	13	NA	TRBV7-2	TRBJ1-5
TGTGCCAGCAGCCCCGGGGCCGGGGAGCTGTTTTTT	CASSPGAGELFF	NA	12	NA	TRBV7-9	TRBJ2-2
TGTGCCAGCAGCTTCAGGGGGGTCCGCAATCAGCCCCAGCATTTT	CASSFRGVRNQPQHF	NA	15	TRBD1	TRBV28	TRBJ1-5